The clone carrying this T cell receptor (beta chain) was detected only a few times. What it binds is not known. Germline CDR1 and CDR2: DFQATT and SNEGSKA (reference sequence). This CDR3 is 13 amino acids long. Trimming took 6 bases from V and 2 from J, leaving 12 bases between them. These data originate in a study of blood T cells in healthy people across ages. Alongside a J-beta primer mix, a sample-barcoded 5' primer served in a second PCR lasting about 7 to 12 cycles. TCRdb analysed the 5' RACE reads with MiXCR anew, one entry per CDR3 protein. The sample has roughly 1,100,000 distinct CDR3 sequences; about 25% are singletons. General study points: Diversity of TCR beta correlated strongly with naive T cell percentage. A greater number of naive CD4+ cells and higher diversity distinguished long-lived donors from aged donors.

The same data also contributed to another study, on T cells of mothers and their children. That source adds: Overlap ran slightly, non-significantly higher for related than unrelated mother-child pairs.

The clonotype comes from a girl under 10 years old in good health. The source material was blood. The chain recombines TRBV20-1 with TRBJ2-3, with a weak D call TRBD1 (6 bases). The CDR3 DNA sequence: TGCAGTGCGAGGGACACAAACACAGATACGCAGTATTTT. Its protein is CSARDTNTDTQYF.